What follows are 11 T cell receptor beta chains derived from one specimen sequenced in a study of cytomegalovirus exposure and HLA in healthy donors. Sequencing used immunoSEQ multiplex PCR; TCRdb keeps in-frame clones, though not all of them. Altogether 100,000 to 120,000 clones are present, roughly nine tenths being singletons, with the ten largest covering 1.9%. The sequencing sample was made of PBMCs. The receptors originated from a woman aged 18-29 years in good health and CMV-seronegative.

V usage is TRBV10-1 and J usage is TRBJ2-2; D remains unclear. The V end lost 3 bases, the J end lost 4 bases, and 12 bases lay between the germline ends. Germline assignment: CDR1 WNHNN and CDR2 SYGVQD (reference sequence). The CDR3 loop spans 15 amino acids. CDR3 nucleotides: TGCGCCAGCAGTGATAACCCTAGTACCACCGGGGAGCTGTTTTTT. Amino acid sequence: CASSDNPSTTGELFF.

This CDR3 is CAWSLPSEEQYF. The CDR3 DNA follows: TGTGCCTGGAGTCTACCCAGCGAGGAGCAGTACTTC. The chain uses TRBV30 and TRBJ2-7; no clear D. Germline V gene data show CDR1 as GTSNPN and CDR2 as SVGIG (reference sequence). The CDR3 loop spans 12 amino acids. With 2 bases removed from V and 7 bases from J, the gap between germline ends came to 12 bases.

This chain uses TRBV2 with TRBJ1-1, with D tentatively TRBD1 (5 bases). V was shortened by 5 bases and J by 11 bases, with 21 bases between the two germline ends. Germline loops: CDR1 SNHLY, CDR2 FYNNEI. This CDR3 is 14 amino acids long. The CDR3 sequence: CASSLEDSSRWAFF. The CDR3 coding sequence is TGTGCCAGCAGTCTCGAAGACAGCTCAAGATGGGCTTTCTTT.

In this sample, this clone turned up a few times. The genes are TRBV5-1 and TRBJ1-5; D ambiguous. V was shortened by 6 bases and J by 10 bases, with 2 bases between the two germline ends. Looked up from germline, CDR1 is SGHRS and CDR2 is YFSETQ. The CDR3 covers 8 residues. CDR3 loop: CASTPQHF. CDR3 DNA sequence: TGCGCCAGCACTCCCCAGCATTTT.

This clone was seen a few times. The CDR3 here is CASSASGTSGTDEQFF. In DNA, the CDR3 is TGTGCCAGCAGTGCGTCCGGGACTAGCGGGACAGATGAGCAGTTCTTC. The chain couples TRBV6-4 to TRBJ2-1; the match to TRBD2 covers 13 bases. Germline V gene sequence: CDR1 MRHNA, CDR2 SNTAGT. The ends lost 4 bases at V and 8 bases at J; junction bases unmatched: 8. The CDR3 is made up of 16 amino acids.

This clone counts as medium-sized (0.01 to 0.1%). The rearrangement links TRBV6-4 to TRBJ2-3; 10 bases are a match to TRBD2. The J segment lost 1 base and the V segment lost 0 bases, leaving 1 base of the junction unmatched. The CDR3 consists of 16 residues. Germline CDR1 MRHNA, CDR2 SNTAGT. DNA for the CDR3: TGTGCCAGCAGTGACTCAACTAGCGGGGGCACAGATACGCAGTATTTT. This translates into CASSDSTSGGTDTQYF.

The genes are TRBV30 and TRBJ1-3, with a weak D call TRBD1 (6 bases). Germline V gene data show CDR1 as GTSNPN and CDR2 as SVGIG (reference sequence). V was trimmed by 2 bases and J by 0 bases, leaving 8 bases between them. The CDR3 totals 14 residues. The CDR3 region has the DNA TGTGCCTGGAGTACGGACAGCTCTGGAAACACCATATATTTT. Encoded protein: CAWSTDSSGNTIYF.

This clone was found once. The rearrangement links TRBV30 to TRBJ2-7; D is undetermined. Trimming removed 3 bases from V and 1 base from J, with 4 bases in between. The CDR3 runs to 11 residues. In germline, CDR1 is GTSNPN, CDR2 SVGIG (reference sequence). CDR3 in DNA: TGTGCCTGGAGGGAGTCCTACGAGCAGTACTTC. This sequence encodes CAWRESYEQYF. The full variable domain, completed using reference TRBV30 and TRBJ2-7, is SQTIHQWPATLVQPVGSPLSLECTVEGTSNPNLYWYRQAAGRGLQLLFYSVGIGQISSEVPQNLSASRPQDRQFILSSKKLLLSDSGFYLCAWRESYEQYFGPGTRLTVT.

The chain recombines TRBV11-2 with TRBJ2-1; 8 bases match TRBD2. V trimming: 2 bases; J trimming: 5 bases; junction bases outside the gene matches: 8. Germline V CDR1 and CDR2: SGHAT, FQNNGV. This CDR3 spans 16 amino acids. CDR3: CASSLFTSGPNNEQFF. CDR3 DNA: TGTGCCAGCAGCTTATTTACTAGCGGCCCTAACAATGAGCAGTTCTTC.

The table lists this clone with a count of one. The CDR3 nucleotides are TGCGCCAGCAGGCCTCCCCAGCGGGAGGAACAGTTCTTC. The encoded protein is CASRPPQREEQFF. This chain joins TRBV4-1 and TRBJ2-1; 9 bases align to TRBD2. The CDR3 extends over 13 amino acids. V trimming: 6 bases; J trimming: 13 bases; junction bases outside the gene matches: 10. Germline CDR1 MGHRA, CDR2 YSYEKL.

V and J are TRBV28 and TRBJ1-1; TRBD1 matches 7 bases. Germline assignment: CDR1 MDHEN and CDR2 SYDVKM. The CDR3 has 17 residues. V lost 1 base and J lost 3; bases outside the gene matches: 11. CDR3 sequence: CASSLSRDSNLHTEAFF. The CDR3, as DNA: TGTGCCAGCAGTTTATCCCGGGACAGTAACCTTCACACTGAAGCTTTCTTT.